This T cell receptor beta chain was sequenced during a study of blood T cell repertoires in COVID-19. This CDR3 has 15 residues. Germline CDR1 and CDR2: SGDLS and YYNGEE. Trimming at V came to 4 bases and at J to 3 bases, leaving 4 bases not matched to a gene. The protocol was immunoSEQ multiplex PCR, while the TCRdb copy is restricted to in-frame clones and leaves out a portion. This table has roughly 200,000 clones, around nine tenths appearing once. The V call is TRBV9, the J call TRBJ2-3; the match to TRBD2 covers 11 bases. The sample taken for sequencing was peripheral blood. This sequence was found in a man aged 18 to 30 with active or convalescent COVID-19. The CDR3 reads CASSFRLAGTDTQYF. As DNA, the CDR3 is TGTGCCAGCAGCTTCAGACTAGCGGGGACAGATACGCAGTATTTT. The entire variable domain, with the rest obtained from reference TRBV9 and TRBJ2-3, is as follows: DSGVTQTPKHLITATGQRVTLRCSPRSGDLSVYWYQQSLDQGLQFLIQYYNGEERAKGNILERFSAQQFPDLHSELNLSSLELGDSALYFCASSFRLAGTDTQYFGPGTRLTVL.